The T cell receptor (beta chain) under discussion was sequenced for a study of T cell responses to AZD1222 COVID-19 vaccine. Clones were read by immunoSEQ multiplex PCR, and TCRdb kept only the in-frame ones, dropping some. Found here are some 92,000 clones, 88% of them singletons; the top ten hold 2.8%. CDR3 length: 14 residues. V dropped 2 bases and J dropped 6; count of bases not matched to a gene: 6. CDR1 is LGHDT and CDR2 is YNNKEL in the germline V gene (reference sequence). Worth noting for this clone: What it binds is not known.

Study observations and caveats: Clonal diversity was possibly underestimated, and the donors were mostly white British, with more females. Seropositive AZD1222 recipients at baseline numbered only five or six.

Sequenced here: peripheral blood, sampled on day 0 of AZD1222 vaccination. The receptor was derived from an adult in good health. The rearrangement links TRBV3-1 (or the pseudogene TRBV3-2) to TRBJ1-1, with 7 bases identical to TRBD1. CDR3 nucleotide sequence: TGTGCCAGCAGCCAAATGACAGGGCAGGCTGAAGCTTTCTTT. Protein product: CASSQMTGQAEAFF.